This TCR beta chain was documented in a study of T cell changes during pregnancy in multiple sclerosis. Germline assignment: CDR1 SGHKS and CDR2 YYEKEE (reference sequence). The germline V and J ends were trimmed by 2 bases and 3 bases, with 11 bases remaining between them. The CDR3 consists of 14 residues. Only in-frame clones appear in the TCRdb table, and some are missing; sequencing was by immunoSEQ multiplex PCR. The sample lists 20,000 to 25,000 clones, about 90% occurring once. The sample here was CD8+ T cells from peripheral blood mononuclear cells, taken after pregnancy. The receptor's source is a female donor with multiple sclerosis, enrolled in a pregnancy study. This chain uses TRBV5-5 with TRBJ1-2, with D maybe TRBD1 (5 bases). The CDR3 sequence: CASSFQGADYGYTF. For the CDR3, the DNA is TGTGCCAGCAGCTTTCAAGGGGCAGACTATGGCTACACCTTC.